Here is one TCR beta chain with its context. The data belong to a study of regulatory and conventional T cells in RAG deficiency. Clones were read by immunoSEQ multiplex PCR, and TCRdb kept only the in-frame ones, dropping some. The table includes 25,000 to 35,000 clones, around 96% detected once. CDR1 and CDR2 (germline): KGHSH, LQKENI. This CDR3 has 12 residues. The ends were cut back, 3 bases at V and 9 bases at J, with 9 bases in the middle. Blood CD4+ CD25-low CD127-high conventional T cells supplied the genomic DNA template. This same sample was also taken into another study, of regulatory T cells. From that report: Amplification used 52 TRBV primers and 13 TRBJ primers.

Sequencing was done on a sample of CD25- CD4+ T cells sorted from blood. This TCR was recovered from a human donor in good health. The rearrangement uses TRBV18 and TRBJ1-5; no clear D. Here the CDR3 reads CASSPGAGPQHF. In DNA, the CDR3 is TGTGCCAGCTCACCCGGCGCAGGGCCCCAGCATTTT. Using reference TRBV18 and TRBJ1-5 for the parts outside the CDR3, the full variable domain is NAGVMQNPRHLVRRRGQEARLRCSPMKGHSHVYWYRQLPEEGLKFMVYLQKENIIDESGMPKERFSAEFPKEGPSILRIQQVVRGDSAAYFCASSPGAGPQHFGDGTRLSIL.